This TCR beta chain was recovered during a study of T cells in localized non-small cell lung cancer. Study observations and caveats: In adjacent lung, a median roughly 58 of the top 100 tumor clones were found. Only one tumor region went through sequencing, so heterogeneity may still be there.

Profiling relied on immunoSEQ multiplex PCR, and the TCRdb table lists in-frame clones only, not all of them. The sample includes around 2,800 clones, 20% to 30% of them seen just once. This clone was found once. The antigen is unknown. Lung tissue at least 2 cm from the tumor margin was confirmed free of atypia. Sequenced material: normal lung tissue next to the tumor, taken before any cancer treatment. This receptor was taken from a male donor aged 60 or over with stage II lung adenocarcinoma.

The CDR3 coding sequence is TGTGCCACCAGCAGGGGGCTCGGCATAGAGACCCAGTACTTC. This sequence encodes CATSRGLGIETQYF. The rearrangement joins TRBV15 to TRBJ2-5; the D gene is possibly TRBD1 (5 bases). Trimming removed 3 bases at V and 4 bases at J, with 12 bases between. The CDR3 consists of 14 residues. In germline, CDR1 is LNHNV, CDR2 YYDKDF (reference sequence).